This T cell receptor beta chain was found in a study of blood T cell repertoires in COVID-19. Study-level information: PBMCs, B-cell-depleted T cells, or T cells were the source of the cDNA or gDNA that made up the material.

Sequenced by immunoSEQ multiplex PCR; TCRdb stores in-frame clones only, minus some. Here the sample spans about 250,000 clones, 88% being singletons. The J segment lost 6 bases and the V segment lost 2 bases, leaving 4 bases of the junction unmatched. In germline, CDR1 is MRHNA, CDR2 SNTAGT. The CDR3 runs to 15 residues. The V call is TRBV6-4, the J call TRBJ2-5; 12 bases are shared with TRBD1. Sequencing was done on a sample of peripheral blood. This sequence originates from a man older than 75 with acute or convalescent COVID-19. The CDR3 sequence: CASSDGTGGLKTQYF. The CDR3 nucleotides read TGTGCCAGCAGTGACGGGACAGGGGGCTTGAAGACCCAGTACTTC.